This T cell receptor beta chain was identified in a study of PD-1 blockade in classical Hodgkin lymphoma. Every patient experienced relapse after autologous stem cell transplantation, and brentuximab vedotin exposure varied. The CD4+ T cells used were purified from thawed PBMCs through magnetic negative selection. Best responses fell into complete response, partial response or progressive disease. The CDR3 is made up of 14 amino acids. V dropped 8 bases and J dropped 5 bases, with 16 bases sitting between them. The germline V gene has CDR1 MDHEN and CDR2 SYDVKM. Using immunoSEQ multiplex PCR, the repertoire was profiled, and TCRdb retains in-frame clones only, with some absent. The sample records about 29,000 clones, 85% being singletons.

The input for sequencing was CD4+ T cells from blood, taken at baseline. This sequence originates from a human donor with classical Hodgkin lymphoma. The gene calls are TRBV28 and TRBJ2-1; either TRBD1 or TRBD2 may fit D (5 bases each). CDR3 in amino acids: CASLSSGRNNEQFF. The CDR3 DNA is TGTGCCAGCCTTTCATCGGGACGCAACAATGAGCAGTTCTTC.